In this sample, the clone carrying this T cell receptor (beta chain) turned up a few times. What it binds is not known. Samples were taken at baseline and on day 1 of cycles 4 and 7. The record originates from a study of OX40 agonist ivuxolimab in advanced cancers. About the study: Patients undergoing dose escalation presented with hepatocellular carcinoma, melanoma, renal cell or head and neck cancer. Therapy given before enrollment (anti-PD-1, anti-PD-L1 or anti-CTLA-4) was allowed, and 40% had some.

Overall study findings and caveats: Relative to CD4+ cells, CD8+ T cells on average had more expanded clones.

Here immunoSEQ multiplex PCR was the method, and the copy in TCRdb shows in-frame clones only, minus some. The table lists about 58,000 clones, 82% of them singletons. The length of the CDR3 is 13 residues. From germline, CDR1 is SEHNR and CDR2 FQNEAQ (reference sequence). V was clipped by 2 bases and J by 8 bases, with 12 bases between them. The rearrangement links TRBV7-9 to TRBJ1-2; D gene ambiguous. The sample here was CD4+ or CD8+ T cells sorted from blood, taken in a trial of the OX40 agonist ivuxolimab. This sequence originates from an adult with an advanced solid tumor such as melanoma, head and neck, liver or kidney cancer. The CDR3 protein is CASSLRVLAGYTF. The DNA for the CDR3 is TGTGCCAGCAGCTTAAGGGTGTTGGCGGGCTACACCTTC.